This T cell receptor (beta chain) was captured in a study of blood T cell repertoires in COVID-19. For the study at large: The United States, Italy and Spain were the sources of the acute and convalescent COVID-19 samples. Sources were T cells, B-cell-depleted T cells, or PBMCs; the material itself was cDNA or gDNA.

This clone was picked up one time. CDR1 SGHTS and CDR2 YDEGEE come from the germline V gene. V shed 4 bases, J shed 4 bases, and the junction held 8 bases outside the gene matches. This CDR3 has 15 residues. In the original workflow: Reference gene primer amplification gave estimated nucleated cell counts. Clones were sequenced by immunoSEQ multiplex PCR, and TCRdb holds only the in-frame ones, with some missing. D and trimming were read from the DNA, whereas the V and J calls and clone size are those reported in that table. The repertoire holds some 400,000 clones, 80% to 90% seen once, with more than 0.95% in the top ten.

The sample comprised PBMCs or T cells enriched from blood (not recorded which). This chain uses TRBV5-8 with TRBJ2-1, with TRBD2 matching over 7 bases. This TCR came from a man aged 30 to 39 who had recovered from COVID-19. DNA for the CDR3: TGTGCCAGCAGCCCGCGGGAGATGGTTTACAATGAGCAGTTCTTC. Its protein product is CASSPREMVYNEQFF.